Below, one T cell receptor (beta chain) is given with its context. Each recovered donor of Cohort 3 presented with two negative PCRs, clearance, or symptom resolution. CDR3 length: 13 amino acids. Germline V CDR1 and CDR2: LGHDT, YNNKEL (reference sequence). The V end lost 1 base, the J end lost 3 bases, and 6 bases lay between the germline ends. The entry originates in a study of blood T cell repertoires in COVID-19. The method was immunoSEQ multiplex PCR; TCRdb's version includes in-frame clones alone and lacks a portion of them. The sample holds some 130,000 clones, roughly 78% seen once. The receptor was isolated from a woman aged 45-65 years who had recovered from COVID-19. Specimen: PBMCs or T cells enriched from blood (not recorded which). V and J are TRBV3-1 (or the pseudogene TRBV3-2) and TRBJ1-2; weak D call: TRBD1 (6 bases). CDR3 DNA sequence: TGTGCCAGCAGCCAAGCAGGGGACTATGGCTACACCTTC. This sequence encodes CASSQAGDYGYTF.